Presented here are 24 T cell receptor beta chains from one specimen sequenced in a study of blood T cell repertoires in COVID-19. Measured with immunoSEQ multiplex PCR; TCRdb has only the in-frame clones, and not every one. This table has approximately 280,000 clones, 80% to 90% appearing once. Sequenced sample: peripheral blood. The receptors shown here come from a man aged 35-49 years with acute or convalescent COVID-19.

This chain connects TRBV4-2 to TRBJ2-1, with a weak D call TRBD1 (6 bases). The length of the CDR3 is 14 residues. The ends were cut back, 1 base at V and 7 bases at J, with 11 bases in the middle. Germline V gene lookup returns CDR1 LGHNA and CDR2 YNFKEQ. The CDR3 region has the DNA TGTGCCAGCAGCCAAGCGAGGGGGTTGAATGAGCAGTTCTTC. Its translation is CASSQARGLNEQFF.

The rearrangement uses TRBV5-1 and TRBJ1-2; 8 bases agree with TRBD1. The CDR3 covers 14 residues. Trimming at V came to 5 bases and at J to 8 bases, leaving 11 bases not matched to a gene. The germline CDR1 and CDR2 sequences are SGHRS and YFSETQ. The CDR3 sequence is CASRPQTGAGGYTF. The CDR3 DNA reads as TGCGCCAGCAGACCCCAGACAGGGGCTGGGGGCTACACCTTC. The whole variable domain, filled in from reference TRBV5-1 and TRBJ1-2, reads KAGVTQTPRYLIKTRGQQVTLSCSPISGHRSVSWYQQTPGQGLQFLFEYFSETQRNKGNFPGRFSGRQFSNSRSEMNVSTLELGDSALYLCASRPQTGAGGYTFGSGTRLTVV.

The V and J genes are TRBV18 and TRBJ1-2; 11 nucleotides align to TRBD1. The trim removed 3 bases at V and 4 bases at J, leaving 4 bases unmatched. This CDR3 is 15 amino acids long. Germline V lookup: CDR1 KGHSH, CDR2 LQKENI. CDR3 bases: TGTGCCAGCTCACCCGGACAGGGGGCACTCTATGGCTACACCTTC. Translation gives CASSPGQGALYGYTF.

The genes are TRBV27 and TRBJ2-3; no firm D call. There are 13 residues in the CDR3. Trimming left V 6 bases short and J 2 bases short, with 9 bases between. Germline CDR1 is MNHEY and CDR2 is SMNVEV (reference sequence). The CDR3, as DNA: TGTGCCAGCAGGTTTGTCCACACAGATACGCAGTATTTT. It codes for CASRFVHTDTQYF.

The V gene is TRBV6-5, the J gene TRBJ1-2, with 8 bases identical to TRBD1. V dropped 0 bases and J dropped 7; count of bases not matched to a gene: 1. The CDR3 totals 13 residues. Germline lookup yields CDR1 MNHEY and CDR2 SVGAGI. The CDR3 bases are TGTGCCAGCAGTTACTCCAGGGGGCTTGGCTACACCTTC. Protein product: CASSYSRGLGYTF.

V usage is TRBV25-1 and J usage is TRBJ1-3; no definite D call. The CDR3 is made up of 14 amino acids. Germline-derived CDR1 and CDR2 are MGHDK and SYGVNS. Between the trimmed V and J ends, which lost 7 bases and 0 bases, there was a span of 10 bases. In DNA form, the CDR3 reads TGTGCCAGCACGGACTGGGACTCTGGAAACACCATATATTTT. The encoded protein is CASTDWDSGNTIYF.

The rearrangement links TRBV7-8 to TRBJ1-5; no clear D. Trimming removed 8 bases at V and 0 bases at J, with 8 bases between. The germline gives CDR1 SGHVS, CDR2 FQNEAQ. The CDR3 extends over 13 amino acids. The CDR3 DNA is TGTGCCAGCCGCCGATATAGCAATCAGCCCCAGCATTTT. It specifies CASRRYSNQPQHF.

This rearrangement joins TRBV10-3 to TRBJ1-4, with D possibly TRBD1 on 6 matching bases. The CDR3 sequence is 14 residues long. The ends were cut back, 3 bases at V and 5 bases at J, with 10 bases in the middle. CDR1 is ENHRY, CDR2 SYGVKD, per germline. CDR3 protein: CAISDGQGNEKLFF. The CDR3 nucleotides read TGTGCCATCAGTGATGGTCAGGGGAATGAAAAACTGTTTTTT.

The V call is TRBV5-6, the J call TRBJ1-4, with 9 bases that match TRBD1. The CDR3 covers 16 residues. CDR1 is SGHDT and CDR2 is YYEEEE in the germline V gene. The V and J ends lost 3 bases and 6 bases, in that order; junction bases with no gene match: 9. In DNA form, the CDR3 reads TGTGCCAGCAGCTGGGGACAGGGCGTTAATGATGAAAAACTGTTTTTT. Amino acids: CASSWGQGVNDEKLFF.

Worth noting for this clone: In the same sample, other DNA sequences code for this CDR3. The chain carries TRBV18 and TRBJ1-1; maybe TRBD1 (6 bases). The CDR3 totals 13 residues. V lost 3 bases to trimming and J lost 5 bases, with 10 bases between them. Looked up from germline, CDR1 is KGHSH and CDR2 is LQKENI. The CDR3 DNA is TGTGCCAGCTCACCGCAGGGGAATACTGAAGCTTTCTTT. Its protein product is CASSPQGNTEAFF. The variable domain in full, with the rest retrieved from reference TRBV18 and TRBJ1-1, is NAGVMQNPRHLVRRRGQEARLRCSPMKGHSHVYWYRQLPEEGLKFMVYLQKENIIDESGMPKERFSAEFPKEGPSILRIQQVVRGDSAAYFCASSPQGNTEAFFGQGTRLTVV.

The chain couples TRBV20-1 to TRBJ2-7; D perhaps matches TRBD1 (5 bases). The V gene's germline CDR1 is DFQATT and CDR2 SNEGSKA (reference sequence). Deletions cut 5 bases from V and 6 bases from J, with 11 bases between. The CDR3 is 11 residues long. The CDR3 here is CSAYRLPEQYF. The CDR3 DNA reads as TGCAGTGCTTACAGGTTACCCGAGCAGTACTTC.

This chain links TRBV7-9 with TRBJ1-2, with 10 bases aligning to TRBD1. The V segment lost 3 bases and the J segment 4 bases; nucleotides outside the gene matches: 8. Germline-derived CDR1 and CDR2 are SEHNR and FQNEAQ (reference sequence). This CDR3 spans 16 amino acids. CDR3 DNA: TGTGCCAGCAGCTTTCCGGGACAGGGGAGGCTCTATGGCTACACCTTC. This gives the protein CASSFPGQGRLYGYTF.

The chain uses TRBV18 and TRBJ2-4; D may be TRBD1 (5 bases). CDR1 is KGHSH and CDR2 is LQKENI in the germline V gene. V dropped 3 bases and J dropped 5 bases, with 23 bases sitting between them. The length of the CDR3 is 18 residues. The CDR3 DNA follows: TGTGCCAGCTCACCTAGGCCCAAGACAGATGGTCCCCAAAACATTCAGTACTTC. Protein sequence: CASSPRPKTDGPQNIQYF.

The CDR3 sequence is CASSFGTSNTGELFF. CDR3 sequence (DNA): TGCGCCAGCAGCTTCGGGACATCAAACACCGGGGAGCTGTTTTTT. The V call is TRBV5-1, the J call TRBJ2-2; weak D call: TRBD1 (6 bases). Per the germline V gene, CDR1 is SGHRS and CDR2 is YFSETQ. This CDR3 contains 15 residues. V was clipped by 2 bases and J by 2 bases, with 10 bases between them.

The gene calls are TRBV6-5 and TRBJ2-1; tentative D call: TRBD2 (6 bases). Germline-derived CDR1 and CDR2 are MNHEY and SVGAGI. The V end lost 5 bases, the J end lost 12 bases, and 11 bases lay between the germline ends. This CDR3 region has 11 residues. The CDR3 loop reads CASSKASVQFF. The CDR3 DNA reads TGTGCCAGCAGTAAGGCTAGCGTGCAGTTCTTC.

The V gene is TRBV6-5, the J gene TRBJ2-6, with D possibly matching TRBD2 (5 bases). The length of the CDR3 is 15 residues. The V gene's germline CDR1 is MNHEY and CDR2 SVGAGI. Trimming took off 7 bases at V and 0 bases at J, with 10 bases between the two ends. CDR3 amino acids: CASIGRGSGANVLTF. The CDR3 DNA reads as TGTGCCAGCATTGGGAGAGGCTCTGGGGCCAACGTCCTGACTTTC.

This chain links TRBV19 with TRBJ2-1, with TRBD1 matching over 7 bases. The J segment lost 0 bases and the V segment lost 9 bases, leaving 17 bases of the junction unmatched. Germline CDR1 LNHDA, CDR2 SQIVND (reference sequence). The CDR3 is 18 amino acids. CDR3 sequence (DNA): TGTGCCAGCGAGTCCAGTTACAGGGGCGTTAGCTCCTACAATGAGCAGTTCTTC. Protein sequence: CASESSYRGVSSYNEQFF.

In its sample, this clone was seen a few times. The rearrangement links TRBV14 to TRBJ1-2; 7 positions match TRBD1. The CDR3 is 13 amino acids. From germline, CDR1 is SGHDN and CDR2 FVKESK. V trimming: 5 bases; J trimming: 4 bases; junction bases outside the gene matches: 4. CDR3 loop: CASSDRVPYGYTF. CDR3 nucleotide sequence: TGTGCCAGCAGCGACAGGGTACCCTATGGCTACACCTTC.

This clone turned up a few times. The chain is built from TRBV14 and TRBJ1-2, with a tentative D call TRBD1 (5 bases). Trimming took 3 bases from V and 7 from J, leaving 9 bases between them. Germline assignment: CDR1 SGHDN and CDR2 FVKESK. CDR3 length: 12 amino acids. The CDR3 here is CASSQGLGGYTF. The CDR3, as DNA: TGTGCCAGCAGCCAGGGGCTGGGTGGCTACACCTTC.

The chain recombines TRBV7-8 with TRBJ2-7; 8 nucleotides match TRBD1. J was trimmed by 3 bases and V by 4 bases; bases with no gene match: 5. The CDR3 has 14 residues. CDR1 is SGHVS and CDR2 is FQNEAQ in the germline V gene. In DNA form, the CDR3 reads TGTGCCAGCAGCTCGGACAGGGAGAACTACGAGCAGTACTTC. Amino acids: CASSSDRENYEQYF. Together with reference TRBV7-8 and TRBJ2-7, the CDR3 gives the full variable domain: GAGVSQSPRYKVAKRGQDVALRCDPISGHVSLFWYQQALGQGPEFLTYFQNEAQLDKSGLPSDRFFAERPEGSVSTLKIQRTQQEDSAVYLCASSSDRENYEQYFGPGTRLTVT.

This chain uses TRBV10-3 with TRBJ1-5; D possibly corresponds to TRBD1 (6 bases). Germline V gene lookup returns CDR1 ENHRY and CDR2 SYGVKD. The CDR3 has 13 residues. The V gene lost 10 bases and the J gene lost 6 bases, with 16 bases spanning the gap. In DNA, the CDR3 is TGTGCCACCAGGGGCCAGGAAGGTCAGCCCCAGCATTTT. Translated: CATRGQEGQPQHF.

This clone was found once. V gene TRBV5-4 combines with J gene TRBJ2-5, with 8 bases fitting TRBD1. V lost 4 bases to trimming and J lost 7 bases; unmatched junction nucleotides: 15. This CDR3 region has 16 residues. Germline loops: CDR1 SGHNT, CDR2 YYREEE (reference sequence). This CDR3 reads CASSDPDREIGATQYF. CDR3 nucleotide sequence: TGTGCCAGCAGCGACCCGGACAGGGAGATAGGGGCGACCCAGTACTTC.

This chain uses TRBV6-5 with TRBJ1-2; TRBD1 might be the D (5 bases). Trimming took off 11 bases at V and 3 bases at J, with 19 bases between the two ends. Germline V gene sequence: CDR1 MNHEY, CDR2 SVGAGI. The CDR3 sequence is 14 residues long. CDR3 DNA sequence: TGTGCCGCAGCGTGGGCCCAAGGGGACTATGGCTACACCTTC. This encodes CAAAWAQGDYGYTF.

This clone was counted only a few times. CDR3 in amino acids: CASSTSGGAYEQYF. The CDR3 DNA follows: TGTGCCAGCAGCACTAGCGGGGGGGCCTACGAGCAGTACTTC. J is TRBJ2-7 and V is TRBV5-4, with 13 positions matching TRBD2. This CDR3 contains 14 residues. Per the germline V gene, CDR1 is SGHNT and CDR2 is YYREEE (reference sequence). The ends lost 4 bases at V and 2 bases at J; junction bases unmatched: 0.